The present entry profiles one T cell receptor (beta chain) with its context. Antigen: not known. This specimen comes from a study of shared clonotypes between healthy human individuals. The study, taken as a whole, reports: Generally, naive subsets (rather than memory subsets) showed larger estimated richness. The generation probabilities recorded for non-shared clonotypes fell below those of clonotypes shared by all four donors. Approximately 4.9% of naive CD4 clonotypes were shared across a handful of donors.

Only Caucasian adults living in Nashville, Tennessee served as donors. Profiling relied on immunoSEQ multiplex PCR, and the TCRdb table lists in-frame clones only, not all of them. The sample lists 2 million to 2.5 million clones, just under 95% occurring once. The sample was naive CD4+ T cells from PBMCs. Subset defined: CD45RA+ positively selected. The receptor was derived from a man younger than 35 in good health. Some clones in this sample may be carry-over from other donors' samples.

The CDR3 here is CASTLAGRYNEQFF. In DNA form, the CDR3 reads TGTGCCAGCACCTTAGCGGGAAGGTACAATGAGCAGTTCTTC. The V and J genes are TRBV25-1 and TRBJ2-1, with 8 bases fitting TRBD2. V lost 7 bases and J lost 4; bases outside the gene matches: 6. CDR1 and CDR2 from the germline V gene are MGHDK and SYGVNS. The CDR3 is 14 residues long.